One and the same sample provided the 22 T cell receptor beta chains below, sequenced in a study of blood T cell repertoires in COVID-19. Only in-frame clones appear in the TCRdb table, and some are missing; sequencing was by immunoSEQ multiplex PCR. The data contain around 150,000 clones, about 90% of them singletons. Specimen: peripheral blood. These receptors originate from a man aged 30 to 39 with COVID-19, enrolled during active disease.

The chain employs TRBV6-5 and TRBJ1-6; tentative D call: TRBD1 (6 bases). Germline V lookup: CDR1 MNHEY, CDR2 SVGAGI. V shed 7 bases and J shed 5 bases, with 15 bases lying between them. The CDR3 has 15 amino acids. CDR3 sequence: CASKNRASNNSPLHF. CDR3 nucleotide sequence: TGTGCCAGCAAAAACAGGGCGTCTAATAATTCACCCCTCCACTTT.

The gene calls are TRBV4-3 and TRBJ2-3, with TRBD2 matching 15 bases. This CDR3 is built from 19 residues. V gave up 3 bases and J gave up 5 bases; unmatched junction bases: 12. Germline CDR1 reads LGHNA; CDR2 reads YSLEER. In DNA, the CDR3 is TGCGCCAGCAGCCAGGCCAGACCGGGACTAGCGGGAGGAGGAGATACGCAGTATTTT. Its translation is CASSQARPGLAGGGDTQYF.

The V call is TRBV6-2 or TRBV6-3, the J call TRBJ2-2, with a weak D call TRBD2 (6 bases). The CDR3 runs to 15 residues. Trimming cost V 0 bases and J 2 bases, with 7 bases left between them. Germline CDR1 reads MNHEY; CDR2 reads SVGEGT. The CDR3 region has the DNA TGTGCCAGCAGTTACTCGGGACTTAACACCGGGGAGCTGTTTTTT. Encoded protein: CASSYSGLNTGELFF.

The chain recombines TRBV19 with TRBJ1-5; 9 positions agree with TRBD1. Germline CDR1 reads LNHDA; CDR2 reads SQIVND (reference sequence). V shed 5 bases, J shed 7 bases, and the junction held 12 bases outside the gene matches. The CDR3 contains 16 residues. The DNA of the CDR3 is TGTGCCAGTAGTCTTTCCGGGACAGGGTTCGGGCAGCCCCAGCATTTT. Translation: CASSLSGTGFGQPQHF. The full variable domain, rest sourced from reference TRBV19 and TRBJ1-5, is DGGITQSPKYLFRKEGQNVTLSCEQNLNHDAMYWYRQDPGQGLRLIYYSQIVNDFQKGDIAEGYSVSREKKESFPLTVTSAQKNPTAFYLCASSLSGTGFGQPQHFGDGTRLSIL.

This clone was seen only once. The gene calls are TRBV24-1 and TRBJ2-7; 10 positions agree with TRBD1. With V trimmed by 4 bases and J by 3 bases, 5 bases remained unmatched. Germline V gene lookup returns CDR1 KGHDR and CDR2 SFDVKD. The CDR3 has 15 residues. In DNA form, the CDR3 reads TGTGCCACCAGTGACCCGGGACAGGGGATCTACGAGCAGTACTTC. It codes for CATSDPGQGIYEQYF.

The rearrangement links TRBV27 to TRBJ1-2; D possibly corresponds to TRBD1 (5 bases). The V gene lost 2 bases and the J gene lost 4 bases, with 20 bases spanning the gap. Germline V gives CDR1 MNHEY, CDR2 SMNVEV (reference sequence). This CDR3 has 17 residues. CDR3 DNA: TGTGCCAGCAGTTTAGAAGGGGCCGGGGGAGGAGGCTATGGCTACACCTTC. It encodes CASSLEGAGGGGYGYTF.

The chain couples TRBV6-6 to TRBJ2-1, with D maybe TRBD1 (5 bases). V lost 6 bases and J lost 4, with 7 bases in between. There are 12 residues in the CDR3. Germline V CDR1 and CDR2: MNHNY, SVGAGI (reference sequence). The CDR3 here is CASRQGYNEQFF. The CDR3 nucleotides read TGTGCCAGCAGGCAGGGTTACAATGAGCAGTTCTTC.

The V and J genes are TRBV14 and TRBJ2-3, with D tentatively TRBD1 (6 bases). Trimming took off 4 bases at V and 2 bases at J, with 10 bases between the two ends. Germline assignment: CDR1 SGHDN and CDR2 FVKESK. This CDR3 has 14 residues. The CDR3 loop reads CASSRDTDTDTQYF. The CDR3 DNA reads TGTGCCAGCAGCCGGGACACTGACACAGATACGCAGTATTTT.

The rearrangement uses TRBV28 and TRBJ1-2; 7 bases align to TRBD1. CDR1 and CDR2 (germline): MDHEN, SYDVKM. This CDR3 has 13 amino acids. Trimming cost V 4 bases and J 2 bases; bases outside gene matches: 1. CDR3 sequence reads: CASSSGQNYGYTF. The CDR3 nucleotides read TGTGCCAGCAGTTCGGGACAGAACTATGGCTACACCTTC.

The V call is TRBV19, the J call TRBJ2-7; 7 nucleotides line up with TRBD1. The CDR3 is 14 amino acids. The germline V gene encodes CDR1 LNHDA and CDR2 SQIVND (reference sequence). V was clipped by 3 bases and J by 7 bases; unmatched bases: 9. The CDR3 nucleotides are TGTGCCAGTAGTATCAACAGGGGTTCGAGGGAGCAGTACTTC. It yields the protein CASSINRGSREQYF.

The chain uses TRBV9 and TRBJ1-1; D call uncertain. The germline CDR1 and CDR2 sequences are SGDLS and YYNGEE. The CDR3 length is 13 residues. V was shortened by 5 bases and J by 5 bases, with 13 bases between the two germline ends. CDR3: CASSGGGRTEAFF. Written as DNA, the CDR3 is TGTGCCAGCAGTGGTGGAGGGCGGACTGAAGCTTTCTTT.

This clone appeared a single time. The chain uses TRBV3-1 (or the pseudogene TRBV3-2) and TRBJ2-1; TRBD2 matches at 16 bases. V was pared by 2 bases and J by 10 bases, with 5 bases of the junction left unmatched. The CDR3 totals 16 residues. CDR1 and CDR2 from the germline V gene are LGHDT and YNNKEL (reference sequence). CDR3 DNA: TGTGCCAGCAGCCAAACCCCGGGACTAGCGGGGGGGGAGCAGTTCTTC. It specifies CASSQTPGLAGGEQFF.

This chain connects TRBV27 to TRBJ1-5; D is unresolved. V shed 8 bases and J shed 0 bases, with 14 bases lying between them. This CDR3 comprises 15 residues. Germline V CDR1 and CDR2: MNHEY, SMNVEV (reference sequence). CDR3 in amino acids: CASSEGVSSNQPQHF. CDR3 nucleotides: TGTGCCAGCTCAGAGGGCGTCAGTAGCAATCAGCCCCAGCATTTT.

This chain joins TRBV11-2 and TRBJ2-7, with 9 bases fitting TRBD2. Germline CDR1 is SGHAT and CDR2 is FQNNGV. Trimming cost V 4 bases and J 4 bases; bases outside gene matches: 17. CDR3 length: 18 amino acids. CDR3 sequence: CASSSSLSGSIGSYEQYF. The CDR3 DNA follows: TGTGCCAGCAGCTCTAGCCTTAGCGGGAGCATTGGGTCTTACGAGCAGTACTTC.

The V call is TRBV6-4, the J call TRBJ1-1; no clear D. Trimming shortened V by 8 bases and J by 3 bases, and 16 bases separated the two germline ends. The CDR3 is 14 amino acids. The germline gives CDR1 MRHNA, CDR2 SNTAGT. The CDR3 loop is CASRPRPQDTEAFF. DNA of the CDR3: TGTGCCAGCCGGCCACGGCCCCAGGACACTGAAGCTTTCTTT.

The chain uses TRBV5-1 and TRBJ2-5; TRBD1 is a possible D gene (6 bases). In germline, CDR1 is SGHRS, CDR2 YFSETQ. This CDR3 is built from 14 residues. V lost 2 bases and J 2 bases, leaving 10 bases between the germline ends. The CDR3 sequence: CASSLGTSQETQYF. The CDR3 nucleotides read TGCGCCAGCAGCTTAGGGACAAGTCAAGAGACCCAGTACTTC. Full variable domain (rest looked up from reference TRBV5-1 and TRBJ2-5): KAGVTQTPRYLIKTRGQQVTLSCSPISGHRSVSWYQQTPGQGLQFLFEYFSETQRNKGNFPGRFSGRQFSNSRSEMNVSTLELGDSALYLCASSLGTSQETQYFGPGTRLLVL.

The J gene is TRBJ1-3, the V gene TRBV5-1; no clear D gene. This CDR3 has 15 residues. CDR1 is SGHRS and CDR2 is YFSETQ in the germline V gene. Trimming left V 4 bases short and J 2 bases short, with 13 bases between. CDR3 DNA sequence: TGCGCCAGCAGCCAATCCGGTATTACTGGAAACACCATATATTTT. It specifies CASSQSGITGNTIYF.

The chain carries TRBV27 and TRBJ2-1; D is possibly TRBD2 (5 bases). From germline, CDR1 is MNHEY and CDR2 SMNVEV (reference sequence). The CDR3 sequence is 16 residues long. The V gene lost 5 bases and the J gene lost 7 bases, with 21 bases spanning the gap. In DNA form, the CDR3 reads TGTGCCAGCAGTCCGGAACCGGGAAAATATAGGAATGAGCAGTTCTTC. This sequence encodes CASSPEPGKYRNEQFF.

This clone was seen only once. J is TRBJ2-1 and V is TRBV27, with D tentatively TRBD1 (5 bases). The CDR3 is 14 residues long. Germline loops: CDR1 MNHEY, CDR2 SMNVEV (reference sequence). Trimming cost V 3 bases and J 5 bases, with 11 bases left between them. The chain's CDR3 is CASSLGQANNEQFF. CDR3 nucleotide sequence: TGTGCCAGCAGTTTGGGGCAGGCGAACAATGAGCAGTTCTTC.

As DNA, the CDR3 is TGTGCCAGCAGCCAAGCAGGAACGGAAAACACTGAAGCTTTCTTT. The encoded protein is CASSQAGTENTEAFF. V and J are TRBV4-2 and TRBJ1-1; D remains unclear. V dropped 1 base and J dropped 2 bases, with 11 bases sitting between them. This CDR3 is built from 15 residues. The germline V gene has CDR1 LGHNA and CDR2 YNFKEQ.

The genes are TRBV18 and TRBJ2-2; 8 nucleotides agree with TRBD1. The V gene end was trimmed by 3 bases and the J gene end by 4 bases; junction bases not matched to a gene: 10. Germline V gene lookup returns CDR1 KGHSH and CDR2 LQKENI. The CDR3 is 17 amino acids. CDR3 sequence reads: CASSPSSGGGFTGELFF. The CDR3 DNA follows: TGTGCCAGCTCACCTTCATCAGGGGGCGGCTTCACCGGGGAGCTGTTTTTT.

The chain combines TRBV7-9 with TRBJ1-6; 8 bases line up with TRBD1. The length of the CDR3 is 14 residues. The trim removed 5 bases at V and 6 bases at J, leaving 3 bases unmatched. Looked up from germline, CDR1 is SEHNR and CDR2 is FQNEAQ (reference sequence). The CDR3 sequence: CASSRTGINSPLHF. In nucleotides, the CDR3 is TGTGCCAGCAGCCGGACAGGGATTAATTCACCCCTCCACTTT.